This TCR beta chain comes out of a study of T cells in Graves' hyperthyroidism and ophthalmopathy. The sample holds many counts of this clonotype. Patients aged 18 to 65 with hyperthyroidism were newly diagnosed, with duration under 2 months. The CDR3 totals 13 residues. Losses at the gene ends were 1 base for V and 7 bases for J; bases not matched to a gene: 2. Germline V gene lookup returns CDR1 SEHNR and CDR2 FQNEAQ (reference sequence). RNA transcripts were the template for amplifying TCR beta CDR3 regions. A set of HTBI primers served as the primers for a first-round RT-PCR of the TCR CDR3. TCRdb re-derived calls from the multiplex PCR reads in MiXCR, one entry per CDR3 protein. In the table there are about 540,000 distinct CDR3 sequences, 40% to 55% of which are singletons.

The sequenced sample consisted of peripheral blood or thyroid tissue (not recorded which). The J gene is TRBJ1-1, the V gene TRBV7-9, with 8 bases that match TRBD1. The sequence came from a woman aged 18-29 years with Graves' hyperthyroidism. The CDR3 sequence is CASSLVTGDEAFF. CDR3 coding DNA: TGTGCCAGCAGCTTAGTGACAGGGGATGAAGCTTTCTTT.